Following are 28 T cell receptor beta chains from one sample sequenced in a study of cytomegalovirus exposure and HLA in healthy donors. Both 60 Vbeta primers and 13 Jbeta primers went into the PCR. Repertoires were generated with immunoSEQ multiplex PCR, while TCRdb's copy carries only in-frame clones and drops some. The sample data list some 84,000 clones. Material for sequencing was PBMCs. The origin of the receptors is a man aged 50-60 years in good health and CMV-seronegative.

This chain links TRBV4-1 with TRBJ2-3; 10 nucleotides agree with TRBD2. Germline V gene data show CDR1 as MGHRA and CDR2 as YSYEKL. Trimming removed 2 bases from V and 10 bases from J; junction bases left unmatched: 15. This CDR3 has 17 amino acids. In DNA, the CDR3 is TGCGCCAGCAGCCAACTTACGACTAGCGGGCCAAGTTATTCGCAGTATTTT. It is translated as CASSQLTTSGPSYSQYF.

V and J are TRBV6-1 and TRBJ1-5, with 8 bases identical to TRBD1. Germline CDR1 and CDR2: MNHNS and SASEGT. The CDR3 has 17 amino acids. V lost 4 bases, J lost 6 bases, and 14 bases stayed unmatched. The CDR3 loop reads CASSAQGAPSFGQPQHF. CDR3 in DNA: TGTGCCAGCAGTGCCCAGGGGGCGCCGTCCTTCGGTCAGCCCCAGCATTTT.

CDR3 in amino acids: CATSRDGTIYEQYF. The CDR3 DNA reads TGTGCCACCAGCAGAGATGGCACGATCTACGAGCAGTACTTC. This sequence joins TRBV15 and TRBJ2-7; D is uncertain. From germline, CDR1 is LNHNV and CDR2 YYDKDF (reference sequence). V lost 0 bases to trimming and J lost 3 bases, with 9 bases between them. There are 14 residues in the CDR3.

V and J are TRBV27 and TRBJ2-7; 8 bases match TRBD1. Germline V gene data show CDR1 as MNHEY and CDR2 as SMNVEV (reference sequence). Trimming took 7 bases from V and 3 from J; bases not matched to a gene: 14. CDR3 size: 16 residues. The CDR3 loop reads CASTAGGAPPIYEQYF. The DNA for the CDR3 is TGTGCCAGCACGGCAGGGGGCGCGCCCCCGATCTACGAGCAGTACTTC.

V is TRBV19 and J is TRBJ1-2; D might be TRBD1 (5 bases). CDR3 length: 15 residues. The germline V gene encodes CDR1 LNHDA and CDR2 SQIVND (reference sequence). V lost 6 bases and J 6 bases, leaving 20 bases between the germline ends. For the CDR3, the DNA is TGTGCCAGTAGACCCCCCGGGCAGGGAAAACATGGCTACACCTTC. Its protein product is CASRPPGQGKHGYTF.

CDR3 region: CASSLPLAINGEAFF. The CDR3 DNA reads TGTGCCAGCAGTTTGCCCCTCGCGATCAATGGTGAAGCTTTCTTT. The chain links TRBV28 to TRBJ1-1; D is unclear. In germline, CDR1 is MDHEN, CDR2 SYDVKM. V was shortened by 3 bases and J by 7 bases, with 18 bases between the two germline ends. The CDR3 runs 15 residues. The full variable domain, with the rest looked up from reference TRBV28 and TRBJ1-1, is DVKVTQSSRYLVKRTGEKVFLECVQDMDHENMFWYRQDPGLGLRLIYFSYDVKMKEKGDIPEGYSVSREKKERFSLILESASTNQTSMYLCASSLPLAINGEAFFGQGTRLTVV.

With regard to this clone: A junction boundary mismatches the germline segment, possibly from a read error. V usage is TRBV7-8 and J usage is TRBJ1-1, with D possibly matching TRBD1 (5 bases). The germline CDR1 and CDR2 sequences are SGHVS and FQNEAQ. The CDR3 totals 16 residues. The CDR3 DNA reads as TGTGCTAGCAGCCCAACCGGACGCTCGGGGGACACTGAAGCTTTCTTT. Amino acid sequence: CASSPTGRSGDTEAFF.

The chain carries TRBV5-1 and TRBJ1-2; 9 bases line up with TRBD1. Trimming removed 7 bases from V and 4 bases from J; junction bases left unmatched: 8. From germline, CDR1 is SGHRS and CDR2 YFSETQ. This CDR3 has 14 amino acids. The CDR3 is CASGEQGAVYGYTF. DNA for the CDR3: TGCGCCAGCGGAGAACAGGGGGCAGTCTATGGCTACACCTTC.

Here the CDR3 reads CASSLFGRRGTEAFF. The DNA for the CDR3 is TGTGCCAGCAGCCTGTTCGGGAGGCGGGGCACTGAAGCTTTCTTT. V usage is TRBV5-6 and J usage is TRBJ1-1, with D unclear. Germline V gene data show CDR1 as SGHDT and CDR2 as YYEEEE. The CDR3 spans 15 residues. V was clipped by 4 bases and J by 4 bases, with 17 bases between them.

The rearrangement uses TRBV5-1 and TRBJ2-3, with 7 bases identical to TRBD1. The V segment lost 4 bases and the J segment 3 bases; nucleotides outside the gene matches: 23. The germline gives CDR1 SGHRS, CDR2 YFSETQ. The CDR3 totals 20 residues. DNA for the CDR3: TGCGCCAGCAGCCCCACAGGGTACAGGGGAATGTCGATGGGAACAGATACGCAGTATTTT. Translating gives CASSPTGYRGMSMGTDTQYF.

The chain carries TRBV19 and TRBJ1-2; 9 nucleotides align to TRBD1. The CDR3 is made up of 15 amino acids. The junction had 4 bases not matched to a gene; V was cut back by 3 bases and J by 2 bases. Per germline, CDR1 LNHDA and CDR2 SQIVND (reference sequence). CDR3 DNA: TGTGCCAGTAGTATCGGACAGGGGAGCAACTATGGCTACACCTTC. This sequence encodes CASSIGQGSNYGYTF.

The CDR3 sequence: CATSTDRDRKQYF. The CDR3 DNA follows: TGTGCCACCAGCACTGACAGGGACAGGAAGCAGTACTTC. The rearrangement uses TRBV15 and TRBJ2-5; 8 bases are shared with TRBD1. CDR1 is LNHNV and CDR2 is YYDKDF in the germline V gene (reference sequence). J gave up 11 bases and V 4 bases, and 9 bases lay outside the gene matches. This CDR3 spans 13 amino acids.

The chain has TRBV10-3 and TRBJ2-3; D is unresolved. Deletions cut 7 bases from V and 2 bases from J, with 13 bases between. Germline V gene lookup returns CDR1 ENHRY and CDR2 SYGVKD. This CDR3 has 14 residues. This chain's CDR3 is CAIKDSQNTDTQYF. The CDR3 DNA reads as TGTGCCATCAAAGACTCCCAAAACACAGATACGCAGTATTTT.

The chain employs TRBV18 and TRBJ1-6; 11 nucleotides agree with TRBD1. With V trimmed by 1 base and J by 7 bases, 9 bases remained unmatched. Germline CDR1 reads KGHSH; CDR2 reads LQKENI. This CDR3 region has 18 residues. The CDR3, as DNA: TGTGCCAGCTCACCACTGGGGACAGGGGGGCTGAAGAATTCACCCCTCCACTTT. Protein sequence: CASSPLGTGGLKNSPLHF.

This chain connects TRBV7-9 to TRBJ2-5; 11 nucleotides agree with TRBD2. CDR1 is SEHNR, CDR2 FQNEAQ, per germline (reference sequence). The CDR3 loop spans 16 amino acids. The J segment lost 4 bases and the V segment lost 5 bases, leaving 9 bases of the junction unmatched. CDR3 region: CASSKMTSGVRETQYF. The CDR3 DNA follows: TGTGCCAGCAGCAAGATGACTAGCGGGGTAAGAGAGACCCAGTACTTC.

The V gene is TRBV18, the J gene TRBJ1-6; weak D call: TRBD1 (6 bases). V was cut by 4 bases and J by 6 bases, with 13 bases left in between. CDR1 and CDR2 from the germline V gene are KGHSH and LQKENI. CDR3 length: 15 amino acids. As DNA, the CDR3 is TGTGCCAGCTCACAAACTGGGGGGGCTAATTCACCCCTCCACTTT. Amino acid sequence: CASSQTGGANSPLHF.

The DNA of the CDR3 is TGTGCCAGCAGCCTCATGACAGGAAGCTACGAGCAGTACTTC. It encodes CASSLMTGSYEQYF. This sequence joins TRBV14 and TRBJ2-7, with D tentatively TRBD1 (6 bases). The CDR3 is made up of 14 amino acids. Per germline, CDR1 SGHDN and CDR2 FVKESK. V gave up 4 bases and J gave up 3 bases, with 13 bases separating them.

A word on this clone: Different DNA sequences within this sample yield the same CDR3. In nucleotides, the CDR3 is TGTGCCAGCAGCCGAGACAGGAACACTGAAGCTTTCTTT. Translating gives CASSRDRNTEAFF. The chain links TRBV7-2 to TRBJ1-1, with D possibly matching TRBD1 (5 bases). There are 13 residues in the CDR3. Germline loops: CDR1 SGHTA, CDR2 FQGNSA. Trimming left V 5 bases short and J 1 base short, with 8 bases between.

V gene TRBV30 combines with J gene TRBJ1-2; TRBD1 might be the D (5 bases). The ends were cut back, 0 bases at V and 4 bases at J, with 15 bases in the middle. The CDR3 is 15 residues long. CDR1 and CDR2 (germline): GTSNPN, SVGIG (reference sequence). The CDR3, as DNA: TGTGCCTGGAGTGTACGGAACAGGCATTCCTATGGCTACACCTTC. As protein: CAWSVRNRHSYGYTF.

This sequence joins TRBV18 and TRBJ2-5; 7 nucleotides agree with TRBD1. Germline CDR1 is KGHSH and CDR2 is LQKENI. After removal of 6 bases from V and 5 bases from J, the junction contained 12 bases not matched to a gene. This CDR3 spans 15 amino acids. The CDR3 DNA reads as TGTGCCAGCTCGGACAGACAGGGAAGGTGGGAGACCCAGTACTTC. Translation: CASSDRQGRWETQYF.

The chain has TRBV15 and TRBJ1-1; weak D call: TRBD1 (5 bases). CDR3 length equals 13 residues. In germline, CDR1 is LNHNV, CDR2 YYDKDF (reference sequence). The V and J ends lost 1 base and 4 bases respectively, with 7 bases between them. The CDR3 DNA follows: TGTGCCACCAGCAGAGTAGACAGCACTGAAGCTTTCTTT. Amino acid sequence: CATSRVDSTEAFF.

This chain joins TRBV30 and TRBJ2-5; TRBD1 matches at 7 bases. Germline CDR1 is GTSNPN and CDR2 is SVGIG (reference sequence). Germline trimming cut 2 bases from V and 5 bases from J; bases unmatched to any gene: 2. This CDR3 comprises 12 residues. In DNA form, the CDR3 reads TGTGCCTGGAGTACAGGGGCTGAGACCCAGTACTTC. Its translation: CAWSTGAETQYF.

The chain has TRBV7-2 and TRBJ2-5; D is possibly TRBD1 (6 bases). CDR3 length: 13 residues. CDR1 and CDR2 (germline): SGHTA, FQGNSA. The germline V and J ends were trimmed by 4 bases and 2 bases, with 8 bases remaining between them. CDR3 loop: CASSSDRQETQYF. CDR3 DNA: TGTGCCAGCAGCTCGGACAGACAAGAGACCCAGTACTTC.

This rearrangement joins TRBV11-2 to TRBJ1-1; D gene unclear. V was clipped by 4 bases and J by 4 bases, with 7 bases between them. Germline loops: CDR1 SGHAT, CDR2 FQNNGV. The CDR3 length is 12 residues. The CDR3 DNA sequence: TGTGCCAGCAGCTATACTACCACTGAAGCTTTCTTT. Residues: CASSYTTTEAFF.

The chain combines TRBV4-3 with TRBJ2-1, with 12 bases aligning to TRBD2. The germline CDR1 and CDR2 sequences are LGHNA and YSLEER. The CDR3 consists of 17 residues. V was pared by 1 base and J by 8 bases, with 9 bases of the junction left unmatched. The CDR3 region is CASSQGLLAGGRYEQFF. Written as DNA, the CDR3 is TGCGCCAGCAGCCAAGGCCTACTAGCGGGGGGACGGTATGAGCAGTTCTTC.

The chain uses TRBV7-9 and TRBJ1-1; perhaps TRBD1 as D (5 bases). V dropped 3 bases and J dropped 1 base, with 6 bases sitting between them. The CDR3 has 13 residues. CDR1 and CDR2 from the germline V gene are SEHNR and FQNEAQ (reference sequence). The CDR3, as DNA: TGTGCCAGCAGCTTTACAGGGAACACTGAAGCTTTCTTT. Its translation is CASSFTGNTEAFF.

The J gene is TRBJ2-7, the V gene TRBV2; 9 bases are a match to TRBD1. V lost 6 bases to trimming and J lost 3 bases; unmatched junction nucleotides: 3. The CDR3 is made up of 13 amino acids. Germline V gene sequence: CDR1 SNHLY, CDR2 FYNNEI. CDR3 sequence reads: CASSGGQGYEQYF. Here the CDR3 DNA reads TGTGCCAGCAGCGGGGGACAGGGCTACGAGCAGTACTTC.

The J gene is TRBJ2-7, the V gene TRBV29-1; TRBD1 matches at 12 bases. This CDR3 has 16 residues. The germline CDR1 and CDR2 sequences are SQVTM and ANQGSEA. With 7 bases clipped from V and 2 bases from J, the junction kept 12 bases outside the gene matches. DNA for the CDR3: TGCAGCGCCGTGGGGACAGGGGGCCGTACGACCTACGAGCAGTACTTC. As protein: CSAVGTGGRTTYEQYF.